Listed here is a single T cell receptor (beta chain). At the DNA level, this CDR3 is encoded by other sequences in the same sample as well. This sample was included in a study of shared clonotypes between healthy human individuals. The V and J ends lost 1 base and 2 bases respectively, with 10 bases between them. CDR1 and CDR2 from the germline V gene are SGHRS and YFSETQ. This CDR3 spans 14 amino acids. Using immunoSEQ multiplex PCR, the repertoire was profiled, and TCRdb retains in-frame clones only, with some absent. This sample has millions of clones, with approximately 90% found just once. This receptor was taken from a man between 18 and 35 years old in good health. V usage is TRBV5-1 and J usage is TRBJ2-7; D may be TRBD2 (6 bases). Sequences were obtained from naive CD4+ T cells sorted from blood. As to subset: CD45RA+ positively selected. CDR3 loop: CASSLPGGPYEQYF. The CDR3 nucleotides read TGCGCCAGCAGCTTGCCCGGGGGACCCTACGAGCAGTACTTC.